The 11 T cell receptor beta chains below come from one sample, sequenced in a study of blood T cells in healthy people across ages. Sample-barcoded 5' priming and a J-beta primer mix drove a second PCR of 7 to 11 cycles. TCRdb itself ran the 5' RACE reads through MiXCR, one entry per CDR3 protein. The sample consists of 650,000 or so distinct CDR3 sequences, more than 45% of them appearing once. Sequences were obtained from blood. The receptors originated from a woman older than 75 in good health.

This clonotype was detected only a few times. V usage is TRBV3-1 and J usage is TRBJ2-1; the D gene is possibly TRBD2 (5 bases). In germline, CDR1 is LGHDT, CDR2 YNNKEL (reference sequence). Trimming removed 4 bases from V and 7 bases from J, with 14 bases in between. The CDR3 is 14 residues long. CDR3 amino acids: CASSPSLAWNEQFF. The DNA for the CDR3 is TGTGCCAGCAGCCCGTCGCTAGCCTGGAATGAGCAGTTCTTC.

In regard to this clonotype: A much larger clonotype is one base distant, so this may be a read error. DNA for the CDR3: TGTGCCAGCAGCGTCGGGTGGGGGACTAGCGGGAGCTCCTACAATGAGCAGTACTTC. Translating gives CASSVGWGTSGSSYNEQYF. The chain recombines TRBV9 with TRBJ2-1; the match to TRBD2 covers 14 bases. Gene TRBJ2-7 matches the end of the DNA better, so the J call may be wrong. Germline CDR1 reads SGDLS; CDR2 reads YYNGEE. This CDR3 contains 19 residues.

This chain uses TRBV4-1 with TRBJ1-1; tentatively, D is TRBD1 (6 bases). Looked up from germline, CDR1 is MGHRA and CDR2 is YSYEKL. V shed 1 base and J shed 5 bases, with 17 bases lying between them. CDR3 length: 16 amino acids. Here the CDR3 DNA reads TGCGCCAGCAGCCAAGCTGAGACCGAGGGGGATACTGAAGCTTTCTTT. Its translation is CASSQAETEGDTEAFF.

This chain connects TRBV5-1 to TRBJ2-3; D remains ambiguous. Germline CDR1 and CDR2: SGHRS and YFSETQ. The germline V and J ends were trimmed by 4 bases and 6 bases, with 12 bases remaining between them. This CDR3 comprises 13 residues. The CDR3 protein is CASSVGSPDTQYF. DNA for the CDR3: TGCGCCAGCAGCGTAGGCTCCCCGGATACGCAGTATTTT.

About this clonotype itself: The junction differs from germline at one of its ends, possibly a read error. This chain links TRBV20-1 with TRBJ1-2; TRBD1 might be the D (5 bases). The V gene's germline CDR1 is DFQATT and CDR2 SNEGSKA (reference sequence). CDR3 size: 15 residues. In nucleotides, the CDR3 is TGCAGTGCTCCTATAGGGCCTTGGAGCAGGGTTGGCTACATCTTC. It encodes CSAPIGPWSRVGYIF.

The table lists this clonotype with a count of one. The V gene is TRBV29-1, the J gene TRBJ1-1; D might be TRBD1 (5 bases). Trimming took off 5 bases at V and 1 base at J, with 17 bases between the two ends. The length of the CDR3 is 15 residues. Per the germline V gene, CDR1 is SQVTM and CDR2 is ANQGSEA. The CDR3 loop is CSVSGHGGSNTEAFF. CDR3 coding DNA: TGCAGCGTTTCCGGACATGGGGGTTCGAACACTGAAGCTTTCTTT.

This clonotype was counted many times. The J gene is TRBJ1-5, the V gene TRBV6-6; 7 bases agree with TRBD1. The CDR3 has 14 residues. Germline lookup yields CDR1 MNHNY and CDR2 SVGAGI (reference sequence). V trimming: 0 bases; J trimming: 6 bases; junction bases outside the gene matches: 2. CDR3 sequence reads: CASSYSSGGQPQHF. The CDR3 bases are TGTGCCAGCAGTTACTCTTCAGGGGGTCAGCCCCAGCATTTT.

The gene calls are TRBV2 and TRBJ1-2; TRBD1 matches 8 bases. Trimming took 4 bases from V and 4 from J; bases not matched to a gene: 5. Germline CDR1 and CDR2: SNHLY and FYNNEI. The CDR3 totals 14 residues. The CDR3 nucleotides read TGTGCCAGCAGTGGGGAGACAGGGGTCTATGGCTACACCTTC. The encoded protein is CASSGETGVYGYTF.

Comments on this clonotype: Since a much larger clone is just one base distant, this may be a read error. This chain links TRBV28 with TRBJ2-1, with D perhaps matching TRBD1 (6 bases). Germline V gives CDR1 MDHEN, CDR2 SYDVKM. CDR3 size: 15 residues. This chain's CDR3 is CASSLRQALYKEQFF. Here the CDR3 DNA reads TGTGCCAGCAGTTTACGACAGGCTCTCTACAAGGAGCAGTTCTTC.

This clonotype was observed many times. V usage is TRBV6-5 and J usage is TRBJ2-1; 10 bases are shared with TRBD2. There are 15 residues in the CDR3. CDR1 and CDR2 (germline): MNHEY, SVGAGI. After removal of 7 bases from V and 4 bases from J, the junction contained 7 bases not matched to a gene. CDR3 amino acids: CASTALAGRYNEQFF. CDR3 DNA sequence: TGTGCCAGCACCGCACTAGCGGGAAGATACAATGAGCAGTTCTTC.

In this sample, this clonotype turned up a few times. The chain carries TRBV27 and TRBJ1-5, with TRBD1 matching over 7 bases. The CDR3 has 15 residues. The V gene end was trimmed by 0 bases and the J gene end by 4 bases; junction bases not matched to a gene: 3. The germline gives CDR1 MNHEY, CDR2 SMNVEV (reference sequence). The CDR3 is CASSLSNRGNQPQHF. As DNA, the CDR3 is TGTGCCAGCAGTTTATCGAACAGGGGTAATCAGCCCCAGCATTTT.